These T cell receptor beta chains were read from a single sample in a study of blood T cell repertoires in COVID-19. This table comes from immunoSEQ multiplex PCR, and its TCRdb copy is limited to in-frame clones, with some not included. The sample lists 150,000 to 200,000 clones; around four fifths were seen once. The specimen sequenced was peripheral blood. The origin of the receptors is a human donor in a cohort sampled during active COVID-19. Each CDR3 is given with its conserved first and last residue. The D gene is left open where the match is weak. Rows may omit the clone size; those that give it use once, few, many or a size class.

TRBJ2-7,TRBV7-9,-,once,TGTGCCAGCAGCTTAGCTTATCCCCCCGGCGAGCAGTACTTC,CASSLAYPPGEQYF
TRBJ2-2,TRBV11-2,TRBD2,-,TGTGCCAGCAGCTCTTTAGCGGGAGGCTGGAGCGGGGAGCTGTTTTTT,CASSSLAGGWSGELFF
TRBJ1-2,TRBV5-1,-,-,TGCGCCAGCAGCTTCACGGCCCAGGGTCTCGAAGGGGGATTAGCTAACTATGGCTACACCTTC,CASSFTAQGLEGGLANYGYTF
TRBJ2-7,TRBV29-1,TRBD1,-,TGCAGCGCAACAGGGGATATGGGCTCCTACGAGCAGTACTTC,CSATGDMGSYEQYF
TRBJ2-7,TRBV3-1/TRBV3-2,-,-,TGTGCCAGCAGCCCGACACACACCTACGAGCAGTACTTC,CASSPTHTYEQYF
TRBJ2-2,TRBV7-7,-,many,TGTGCCAGCAGCCCCGTAACCGGGGAGCTGTTTTTT,CASSPVTGELFF
TRBJ2-3,TRBV14,-,-,TGTGCCAGCTCTCTTGGGGGGAAGTCTGGACTTAGCACAGATACGCAGTATTTT,CASSLGGKSGLSTDTQYF
TRBJ2-6,TRBV18,TRBD1,few,TGTGCCAGCTCATCGACAGGGGCTGGGGCCAACGTCCTGACTTTC,CASSSTGAGANVLTF
TRBJ1-5,TRBV27,TRBD1,-,TGTGCCAGCAGGACATCGGACAGGGTAAATCAGCCCCAGCATTTT,CASRTSDRVNQPQHF
TRBJ2-1,TRBV7-6,TRBD2,-,TGTGCCAGCAGCTTAGAGGAGATGGGGACTAGAGGGGTTGGGGGTGAGCAGTTCTTC,CASSLEEMGTRGVGGEQFF
TRBJ2-1,TRBV19,TRBD2,-,TGTGCCAGTAAAGGAGCGGGGGGCACTTACAATGAGCAGTTCTTC,CASKGAGGTYNEQFF
TRBJ2-1,TRBV6-5,TRBD1,-,TGTGCCAGCAGGGCTCAGGACAGGGCCTACAATGAGCAGTTCTTC,CASRAQDRAYNEQFF
TRBJ2-1,TRBV15,TRBD2,-,TGTGCCACCAGCAGACCCACTAGCGACTCCTACAATGAGCAGTTCTTC,CATSRPTSDSYNEQFF
TRBJ2-7,TRBV5-5,TRBD2,-,TGTGCCAGCAGCTTCCAAGCGGGAGGCTTCTCCTACGAGCAGTACTTC,CASSFQAGGFSYEQYF
TRBJ1-2,TRBV6-6,TRBD1,-,TGTGCCAGCAGTTCTTGGACAGGGGGAAGAGGCTACACCTTC,CASSSWTGGRGYTF
TRBJ2-5,TRBV11-3,TRBD1,-,TGTGCCAGCAGCCCCGGACAGGCCTTGCGGGAGACCCAGTACTTC,CASSPGQALRETQYF
TRBJ1-4,TRBV12-1,-,-,TGTGCCAGCAGCTTTGCGGCGTACAGGGAACCTGAAAAACTGTTTTTT,CASSFAAYREPEKLFF
TRBJ2-5,TRBV29-1,-,-,TGCAGCGCCTTAAAAGAGACCCAGTACTTC,CSALKETQYF
TRBJ1-3,TRBV15,-,-,TGTGCCACCAGCAGCCGACGGAGCTCTGGAAACACCATATATTTT,CATSSRRSSGNTIYF
TRBJ1-2,TRBV28,TRBD1,-,TGTGCCAGCAGCACAGGGGGCGCGACCGGCTACACCTTC,CASSTGGATGYTF
TRBJ1-4,TRBV2,-,few,TGTGCCAGCAGCAGCGGGACATCCGAAAAACTGTTTTTT,CASSSGTSEKLFF
TRBJ2-4,TRBV19,TRBD1,-,TGTGCCAGTAGTGTCAACAGGGGGCTCGGCAAAAACATTCAGTACTTC,CASSVNRGLGKNIQYF
TRBJ2-7,TRBV7-6,-,-,TGTGCCAGCAGCGCACCAGGGGTCCCCTACGAGCAGTACTTC,CASSAPGVPYEQYF
TRBJ2-1,TRBV28,TRBD2,-,TGTGCCAGCAGATTAGCGGGAGAAGGATACAATGAGCAGTTCTTC,CASRLAGEGYNEQFF
TRBJ2-1,TRBV12-5,-,-,TGTGCTAGTGGCCCTGTCCCGGGGGTCGTAGACAATGAGCAGTTCTTC,CASGPVPGVVDNEQFF
TRBJ2-1,TRBV28,-,-,TGTGCCAGCAGGGCTAGAGATGAGCAGTTCTTC,CASRARDEQFF
TRBJ2-1,TRBV19,TRBD1,few,TGTGCCACCTCCGGGACAGGGGATGGCAATGAGCAGTTCTTC,CATSGTGDGNEQFF
TRBJ2-7,TRBV13,TRBD2,once,TGTGCCAGCAGCTTAGCCGGGAGGGGGTACGAGCAGTACTTC,CASSLAGRGYEQYF
TRBJ1-2,TRBV28,-,-,TGTGCCAGCAGTTTCCTCAGGGGTAGGGGCTACACCTTC,CASSFLRGRGYTF
TRBJ2-2,TRBV2,TRBD1,-,TGTGCCAGCAGTGAAAGACAGGGAGACGCCGGGGAGCTGTTTTTT,CASSERQGDAGELFF
TRBJ2-3,TRBV7-3,TRBD2,-,TGTGCCAGCAGCCGAGCGGGAGGAGTCACAGATACGCAGTATTTT,CASSRAGGVTDTQYF
TRBJ1-6,TRBV10-2,TRBD1,-,TGCGCCAGCAGTGAGACACAGGGGCGTTCACCCCTCCACTTT,CASSETQGRSPLHF
TRBJ2-3,TRBV18,TRBD2,-,TGTGCCAGCTCCCAGACTAGCGGGGACACAGATACGCAGTATTTT,CASSQTSGDTDTQYF
TRBJ1-5,TRBV19,TRBD1,-,TGTGCCAGTACACAGGGGAATCAGCCCCAGCATTTT,CASTQGNQPQHF
TRBJ1-6,TRBV4-3,TRBD1,-,TGCGCCAGCAGCCAAGATGTGGGGAGGACAGGTTATAATTCACCCCTCCACTTT,CASSQDVGRTGYNSPLHF
TRBJ1-5,TRBV7-2,-,many,TGTGCCAGCAGCTTAGACACAGGTTCGCGGCCCCAGCATTTT,CASSLDTGSRPQHF
TRBJ2-1,TRBV7-6,-,-,TGTGCCAGCAGCTTAGGGTCGGTGGGGGCACACAATGAGCAGTTCTTC,CASSLGSVGAHNEQFF
TRBJ1-1,TRBV7-9,-,-,TGTGCCAGCAGCTTAGTCCTTGAGGGCACTGAAGCTTTCTTT,CASSLVLEGTEAFF
TRBJ2-3,TRBV4-3,TRBD2,-,TGCGCCAGCAGCCAAGGGGCAGGGACTAGCGTTAGCACAGATACGCAGTATTTT,CASSQGAGTSVSTDTQYF
TRBJ1-1,TRBV14,-,-,TGTGCCAGCAGCCGAGTCAGGGGCGTCATGAACACTGAAGCTTTCTTT,CASSRVRGVMNTEAFF
TRBJ2-4,TRBV9,-,-,TGTGCCAGCAGCGTAGGGGGAGCTAAAGGCATTCAGTACTTC,CASSVGGAKGIQYF
TRBJ1-5,TRBV19,-,-,TGTGCCAGTAGTATAGCAGGGGACAATCAGCCCCAGCATTTT,CASSIAGDNQPQHF
TRBJ2-1,TRBV12-5,-,-,TGTGCTAGTGGCCAGGGCCAATCCCACAATGAGCAGTTCTTC,CASGQGQSHNEQFF
TRBJ2-1,TRBV18,-,-,TGTGCCAGCTCACCACCGCAGGCCGGCCCCGCAGATGAGCAGTTCTTC,CASSPPQAGPADEQFF
TRBJ1-6,TRBV5-1,-,once,TGCGCCAGCACCCCGAGGGGGAGCCAGGGGAGCTCCTATAATTCACCCCTCCACTTT,CASTPRGSQGSSYNSPLHF
TRBJ1-2,TRBV10-2,TRBD1,-,TGCGCCAGCAGTGAGAGGACAGGGGTTGGCTACACCTTC,CASSERTGVGYTF
TRBJ2-3,TRBV30,-,once,TGTGCCTGGAGATTAATAGATACGCAGTATTTT,CAWRLIDTQYF
TRBJ2-7,TRBV5-5,TRBD1,-,TGTGCCAGCAGCTTGGCCGGGACAGAGATCTACGAGCAGTACTTC,CASSLAGTEIYEQYF
TRBJ2-2,TRBV7-2,-,-,TGTGCCAGCAGCAAACAGGCGGGGAAGAACACCGGGGAGCTGTTTTTT,CASSKQAGKNTGELFF
TRBJ1-2,TRBV3-1/TRBV3-2,TRBD1,-,TGTGCCAGCAGCGCGAGGGAGAGGGGGCGAAGAATCAGCTACACCTTC,CASSARERGRRISYTF
TRBJ1-3,TRBV18,TRBD1,-,TGTGCCAGCTCACCATGGGGGACAGGGACGGGAAACACCATATATTTT,CASSPWGTGTGNTIYF
TRBJ1-1,TRBV7-9,-,-,TGTGCCAGCAGCTTAGTTCGGCAGGGAACTGAAGCTTTCTTT,CASSLVRQGTEAFF
TRBJ2-7,TRBV30,TRBD1,-,TGTGCCTGGAGTCTAGGACAGGGAAGCTCCTACGAGCAGTACTTC,CAWSLGQGSSYEQYF
TRBJ2-1,TRBV6-4,-,-,TGTGCCAGCGGTGAAGAAGCGGGTTCCTACAATGAGCAGTTCTTC,CASGEEAGSYNEQFF
TRBJ2-6,TRBV19,-,-,TGTGCCAGTAGTGCAGGGTCAGGGGCCAACGTCCTGACTTTC,CASSAGSGANVLTF